The 3 T cell receptor beta chains given below trace back to one sample, sequenced in a study of control samples from healthy donors and cancer patients. The method was immunoSEQ multiplex PCR; TCRdb's version includes in-frame clones alone and lacks a portion of them. The sample consists of around 28,000 clones, around nine tenths of them appearing once. The sequencing input was PBMCs. These receptors were obtained from a woman aged 35 to 49 with lung cancer.

The J gene is TRBJ2-3, the V gene TRBV18; 9 positions agree with TRBD2. V gave up 3 bases and J gave up 0 bases; unmatched junction bases: 4. Germline CDR1 is KGHSH and CDR2 is LQKENI. CDR3 length: 16 amino acids. Here the CDR3 DNA reads TGTGCCAGCTCACCGATTAGCGGGGGTAGCACAGATACGCAGTATTTT. As protein: CASSPISGGSTDTQYF.

In regard to this clone: A junction boundary mismatches the germline segment, possibly from a read error. V gene TRBV29-1 combines with J gene TRBJ2-1; 7 positions match TRBD1. This CDR3 has 13 amino acids. Germline assignment: CDR1 SQVTM and CDR2 ANQGSEA. The CDR3 DNA sequence: TGCAGCGTTGAATCTTTCCGGGACAGTCGCTACCTCTTC. Its translation: CSVESFRDSRYLF.

The chain joins TRBV2 to TRBJ2-7; maybe TRBD1 (6 bases). Germline V CDR1 and CDR2: SNHLY, FYNNEI. This CDR3 contains 14 residues. The ends were cut back, 7 bases at V and 2 bases at J, with 15 bases in the middle. CDR3 in amino acids: CASKRDKYTYEQYF. The CDR3 nucleotides read TGTGCCAGCAAACGGGACAAGTACACCTACGAGCAGTACTTC.